These 18 T cell receptor beta chains were all obtained from the same sample, sequenced in a study of cytomegalovirus exposure and HLA in healthy donors (dated by TCRdb to the late 2010s). Library method: the immunoSEQ multiplex PCR assay. A mixture of 60 forward primers for TCR Vbeta segments and 13 reverse primers for TCR Jbeta segments was used in the multiplex PCR. TCRdb took this table from immuneACCESS and kept in-frame rearrangements with V and J called. Such tables lack part of the clones; where checked against another copy, unresolved V genes explain under half of the gap, and the rest is unexplained. In this sample the table shows approximately 200,000 clones, 75% to 85% of which occur a single time. Of the sample, over 1.5% falls within the top ten clones. Sequences were obtained from PBMCs. The receptors stem from a girl aged 10-17 years in good health and CMV-seropositive.

V gene TRBV5-6 combines with J gene TRBJ1-2; a weak D match, TRBD1 (5 bases). CDR3 length equals 14 residues. Germline CDR1 is SGHDT and CDR2 is YYEEEE. V lost 2 bases, J lost 0 bases, and 8 bases lay in between. CDR3: CASSFRTSNYGYTF. Written as DNA, the CDR3 is TGTGCCAGCAGCTTTCGGACATCTAACTATGGCTACACCTTC.

The chain carries TRBV19 and TRBJ1-4, with D hard to call. V was clipped by 4 bases and J by 5 bases, with 5 bases between them. The germline V gene encodes CDR1 LNHDA and CDR2 SQIVND (reference sequence). The CDR3 totals 12 residues. CDR3 in DNA: TGTGCCAGTAGTACAGTAAATGAAAAACTGTTTTTT. It specifies CASSTVNEKLFF.

The chain has TRBV25-1 and TRBJ1-3; TRBD1 might be the D (6 bases). Germline CDR1 is MGHDK and CDR2 is SYGVNS. This CDR3 region has 12 residues. Trimming shortened V by 3 bases and J by 6 bases, and 6 bases separated the two germline ends. The CDR3 DNA follows: TGTGCCAGCAGTGAGGGACAAAACACCATATATTTT. Translation gives CASSEGQNTIYF.

Only one count was recorded for this clone. The chain has TRBV13 and TRBJ2-3; D possibly corresponds to TRBD2 (7 bases). With 2 bases removed from V and 4 bases from J, the gap between germline ends came to 31 bases. There are 21 residues in the CDR3. The V gene's germline CDR1 is PRHDT and CDR2 FYEKMQ (reference sequence). The CDR3 nucleotides read TGTGCCAGCAGCTTATTCGTCAGTCTGGGGATGGAGGGGGGGCCAGCAGATACGCAGTATTTT. Translating gives CASSLFVSLGMEGGPADTQYF.

About this clone itself: The sample carries other DNA sequences with the same CDR3. This chain links TRBV18 with TRBJ1-5, with D possibly TRBD1 on 5 matching bases. This CDR3 has 14 residues. V was clipped by 2 bases and J by 3 bases, with 8 bases between them. CDR1 is KGHSH, CDR2 LQKENI, per germline. In DNA form, the CDR3 reads TGTGCCAGCTCACCAACAGGAGACAATCAGCCCCAGCATTTT. It specifies CASSPTGDNQPQHF.

The genes are TRBV7-2 and TRBJ2-4; 11 bases line up with TRBD1. This CDR3 spans 19 amino acids. Germline V lookup: CDR1 SGHTA, CDR2 FQGNSA. V dropped 2 bases and J dropped 6; count of bases not matched to a gene: 15. This CDR3 is CASSLTSMRDRGGRNIQYF. CDR3 coding DNA: TGTGCCAGCAGCTTAACCTCAATGCGGGACAGGGGGGGCAGAAACATTCAGTACTTC.

The chain has TRBV27 and TRBJ2-7; 9 nucleotides match TRBD1. The CDR3 extends over 12 amino acids. Germline loops: CDR1 MNHEY, CDR2 SMNVEV (reference sequence). Germline trimming cut 4 bases from V and 12 bases from J; bases unmatched to any gene: 7. CDR3 sequence reads: CASSSVGQGLYF. The CDR3, as DNA: TGTGCCAGCAGTTCTGTGGGACAGGGCTTGTACTTC.

On this clone: The identical CDR3 is also encoded by other nucleotide sequences in the sample. The chain joins TRBV12-2 to TRBJ2-5; TRBD1, the D gene given by the table, was not confirmed from the DNA. TRBV12-2 is labeled a pseudogene. The CDR3 totals 16 residues. This CDR3 is CASRLAGGQGCETQYF. The CDR3 nucleotides read TGTGCAAGTCGCTTAGCGGGGGGACAGGGATGCGAGACCCAGTACTTC.

A remark on this clone: This specimen includes other DNA sequences encoding the same CDR3. The genes are TRBV7-9 and TRBJ1-5; D not certain. Germline loops: CDR1 SEHNR, CDR2 FQNEAQ (reference sequence). CDR3 length equals 14 residues. V gave up 1 base and J gave up 7 bases, with 11 bases separating them. CDR3 residues: CASSLGAGGQPQHF. The CDR3 DNA is TGTGCCAGCAGCTTAGGCGCAGGAGGGCAGCCCCAGCATTTT.

A single count supports this clone. This chain joins TRBV29-1 and TRBJ2-1; TRBD2 might be the D (7 bases). The germline CDR1 and CDR2 sequences are SQVTM and ANQGSEA. V lost 7 bases and J lost 4, with 17 bases in between. The CDR3 runs to 14 residues. This CDR3 reads CSEGTGGLYNEQFF. The CDR3 DNA follows: TGCAGCGAGGGGACGGGGGGCTTATACAATGAGCAGTTCTTC.

This sequence joins TRBV19 and TRBJ1-5, with unresolved D. V shed 3 bases and J shed 4 bases, with 7 bases lying between them. The germline V gene encodes CDR1 LNHDA and CDR2 SQIVND (reference sequence). The CDR3 extends over 13 amino acids. CDR3 in DNA: TGTGCCAGTAGTATTCAGGTTAATCAGCCCCAGCATTTT. Amino acids: CASSIQVNQPQHF. The entire variable domain, with the rest obtained from reference TRBV19 and TRBJ1-5, is as follows: DGGITQSPKYLFRKEGQNVTLSCEQNLNHDAMYWYRQDPGQGLRLIYYSQIVNDFQKGDIAEGYSVSREKKESFPLTVTSAQKNPTAFYLCASSIQVNQPQHFGDGTRLSIL.

The V call is TRBV6-5, the J call TRBJ1-5; D is possibly TRBD1 (6 bases). This CDR3 has 15 amino acids. CDR1 is MNHEY and CDR2 is SVGAGI in the germline V gene. V was cut by 0 bases and J by 7 bases, with 13 bases left in between. CDR3 DNA: TGTGCCAGCAGTTACTCAAGGGGGTCACGCCAGCCCCAGCATTTT. Translating gives CASSYSRGSRQPQHF.

V usage is TRBV5-8 and J usage is TRBJ2-5; D is possibly TRBD1 (6 bases). CDR1 and CDR2 (germline): SGHTS, YDEGEE. The CDR3 length is 15 residues. The germline V and J ends were trimmed by 7 bases and 4 bases, with 20 bases remaining between them. The CDR3 loop reads CASHRADLKGETQYF. The CDR3 region has the DNA TGTGCCAGCCACAGGGCGGACCTCAAAGGAGAGACCCAGTACTTC.

The chain employs TRBV5-1 and TRBJ2-7; tentatively, D is TRBD1 (5 bases). The germline CDR1 and CDR2 sequences are SGHRS and YFSETQ. The CDR3 is 14 residues long. Trimming cost V 0 bases and J 7 bases, with 14 bases left between them. The CDR3 reads CASSLGQGSGEQYF. The CDR3 coding sequence is TGCGCCAGCAGCTTGGGGCAGGGTTCTGGGGAGCAGTACTTC.

The chain is built from TRBV27 and TRBJ2-7; D possibly corresponds to TRBD2 (5 bases). The CDR3 covers 15 residues. Deletions cut 6 bases from V and 2 bases from J, with 17 bases between. The germline CDR1 and CDR2 sequences are MNHEY and SMNVEV (reference sequence). CDR3 residues: CASSPLGAITYEQYF. The CDR3 bases are TGTGCCAGCAGCCCCCTGGGAGCCATAACCTACGAGCAGTACTTC.

The chain joins TRBV2 to TRBJ2-3; no clear D gene. The CDR3 spans 12 residues. Trimming cost V 10 bases and J 0 bases, with 8 bases left between them. Germline V gene data show CDR1 as SNHLY and CDR2 as FYNNEI. The CDR3 DNA sequence: TGTGCCACCACGGTCAGCACAGATACGCAGTATTTT. It yields the protein CATTVSTDTQYF.

For this clone: An end of the junction does not agree with germline; a read error may underlie this. This rearrangement joins TRBV2 to TRBJ2-3; TRBD2 matches 8 bases. In germline, CDR1 is SNHLY, CDR2 FYNNEI. CDR3 length: 12 residues. The CDR3 here is CGGGLNTDTQYF. The CDR3 DNA is TGCGGCGGGGGGTTAAACACAGATACGCAGTATTTT. Full variable domain (rest looked up from reference TRBV2 and TRBJ2-3): EPEVTQTPSHQVTQMGQEVILRCVPISNHLYFYWYRQILGQKVEFLVSFYNNEISEKSEIFDDQFSVERPDGSNFTLKIRSTKLEDSAMYFCGGGLNTDTQYFGPGTRLTVL.

The genes are TRBV5-8 and TRBJ2-1, with D maybe TRBD1 (6 bases). Trimming left V 2 bases short and J 4 bases short, with 16 bases between. CDR1 is SGHTS and CDR2 is YDEGEE in the germline V gene. The CDR3 consists of 16 residues. CDR3 residues: CASSFSYGTPYNEQFF. CDR3 in DNA: TGTGCCAGCAGCTTCTCTTATGGGACACCTTACAATGAGCAGTTCTTC.